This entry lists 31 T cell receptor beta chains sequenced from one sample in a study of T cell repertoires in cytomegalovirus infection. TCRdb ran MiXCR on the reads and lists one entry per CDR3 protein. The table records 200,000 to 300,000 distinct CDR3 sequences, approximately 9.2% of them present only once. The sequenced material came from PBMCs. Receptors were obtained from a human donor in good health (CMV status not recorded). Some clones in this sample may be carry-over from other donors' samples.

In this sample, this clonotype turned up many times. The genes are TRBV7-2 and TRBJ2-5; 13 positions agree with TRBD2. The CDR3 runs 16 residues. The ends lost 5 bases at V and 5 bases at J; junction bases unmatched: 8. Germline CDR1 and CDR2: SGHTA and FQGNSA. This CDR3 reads CASSLHTSGGGETQYF. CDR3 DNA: TGTGCCAGCAGCCTCCACACTAGCGGGGGGGGGGAGACCCAGTACTTC.

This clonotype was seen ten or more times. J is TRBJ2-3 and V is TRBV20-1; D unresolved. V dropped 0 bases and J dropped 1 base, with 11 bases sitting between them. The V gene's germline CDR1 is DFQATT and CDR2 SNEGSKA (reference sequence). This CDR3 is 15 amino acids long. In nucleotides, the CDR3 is TGCAGTGCTAGAGAACCCCACGGTCGCACAGATACGCAGTATTTT. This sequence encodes CSAREPHGRTDTQYF.

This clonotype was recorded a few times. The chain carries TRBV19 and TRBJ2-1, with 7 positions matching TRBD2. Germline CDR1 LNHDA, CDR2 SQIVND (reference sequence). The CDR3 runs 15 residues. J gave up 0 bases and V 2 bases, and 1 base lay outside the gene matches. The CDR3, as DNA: TGTGCCAGTAGTATACGCGGGGGCTCCTACAATGAGCAGTTCTTC. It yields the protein CASSIRGGSYNEQFF.

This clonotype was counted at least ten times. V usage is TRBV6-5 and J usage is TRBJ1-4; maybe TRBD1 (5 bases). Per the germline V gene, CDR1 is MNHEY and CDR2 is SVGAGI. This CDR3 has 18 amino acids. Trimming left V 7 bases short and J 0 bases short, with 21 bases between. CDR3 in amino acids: CASKKTPMWGATNEKLFF. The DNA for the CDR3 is TGTGCCAGCAAAAAAACCCCCATGTGGGGGGCAACTAATGAAAAACTGTTTTTT.

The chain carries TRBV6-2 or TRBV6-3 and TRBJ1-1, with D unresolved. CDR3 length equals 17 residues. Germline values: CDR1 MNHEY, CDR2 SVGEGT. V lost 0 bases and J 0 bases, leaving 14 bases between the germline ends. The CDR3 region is CASSYSIRAELNTEAFF. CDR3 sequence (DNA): TGTGCCAGCAGTTACTCGATTAGGGCCGAACTGAACACTGAAGCTTTCTTT.

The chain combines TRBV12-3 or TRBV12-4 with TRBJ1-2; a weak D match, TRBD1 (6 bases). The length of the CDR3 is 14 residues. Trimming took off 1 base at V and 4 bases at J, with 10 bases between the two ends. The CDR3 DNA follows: TGTGCCAGCAGTTTAGACAGGGAAGTCTATGGCTACACCTTC. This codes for CASSLDREVYGYTF.

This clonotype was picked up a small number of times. The CDR3 protein is CASSGRQARGTEAFF. For the CDR3, the DNA is TGTGCCAGCAGTGGAAGACAGGCCAGGGGCACTGAAGCTTTCTTT. The rearrangement uses TRBV25-1 and TRBJ1-1, with D possibly being TRBD1 (6 bases). The CDR3 loop spans 15 amino acids. Per the germline V gene, CDR1 is MGHDK and CDR2 is SYGVNS. V lost 4 bases and J lost 4, with 16 bases in between.

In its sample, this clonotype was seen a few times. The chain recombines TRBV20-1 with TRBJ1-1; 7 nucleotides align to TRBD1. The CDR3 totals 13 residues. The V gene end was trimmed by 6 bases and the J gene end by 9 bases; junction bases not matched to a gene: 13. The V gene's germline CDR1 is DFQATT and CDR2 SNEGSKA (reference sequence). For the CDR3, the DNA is TGCAGTGCCGCCAGGGGGGAAGGAGGAAAAGCTTTCTTT. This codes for CSAARGEGGKAFF.

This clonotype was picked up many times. Here the CDR3 DNA reads TGTGCCAGTAGTATCTCGGGACTTCAAGAGACCCAGTACTTC. This translates into CASSISGLQETQYF. The chain is built from TRBV19 and TRBJ2-5, with D maybe TRBD2 (6 bases). Per germline, CDR1 LNHDA and CDR2 SQIVND (reference sequence). Trimming removed 3 bases from V and 2 bases from J, with 10 bases in between. This CDR3 comprises 14 residues.

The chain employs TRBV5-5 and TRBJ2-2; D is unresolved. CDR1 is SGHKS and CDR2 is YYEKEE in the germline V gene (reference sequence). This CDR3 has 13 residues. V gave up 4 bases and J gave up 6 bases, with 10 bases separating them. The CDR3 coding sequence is TGTGCCAGCAGCCTACTTTTCGCCGGGGAGCTGTTTTTT. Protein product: CASSLLFAGELFF.

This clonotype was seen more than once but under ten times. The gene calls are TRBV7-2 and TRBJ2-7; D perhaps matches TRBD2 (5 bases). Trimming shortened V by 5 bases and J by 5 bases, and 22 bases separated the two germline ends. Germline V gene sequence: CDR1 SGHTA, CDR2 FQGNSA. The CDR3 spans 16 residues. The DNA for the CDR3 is TGTGCCAGCAGCCGGTCCACCCCGGGGATTCCCAACGAGCAGTACTTC. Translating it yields CASSRSTPGIPNEQYF.

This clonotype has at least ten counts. CDR3 in DNA: TGTGCCAGCAGCACCAGACAGGGGACTTACTCCTACGAGCAGTACTTC. The encoded protein is CASSTRQGTYSYEQYF. This chain links TRBV7-2 with TRBJ2-7; 8 bases align to TRBD1. The CDR3 contains 16 residues. CDR1 is SGHTA, CDR2 FQGNSA, per germline. V shed 5 bases, J shed 0 bases, and the junction held 9 bases outside the gene matches.

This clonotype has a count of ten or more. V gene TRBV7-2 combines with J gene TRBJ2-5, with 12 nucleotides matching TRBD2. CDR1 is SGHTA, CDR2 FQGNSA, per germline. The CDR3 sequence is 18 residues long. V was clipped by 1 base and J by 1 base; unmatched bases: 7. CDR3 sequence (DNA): TGTGCCAGCAGCTTAGGACTAGCGGGAGTTGCGCGCCAAGAGACCCAGTACTTC. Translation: CASSLGLAGVARQETQYF. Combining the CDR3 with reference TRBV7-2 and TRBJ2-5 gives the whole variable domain GAGVSQSPSNKVTEKGKDVELRCDPISGHTALYWYRQSLGQGLEFLIYFQGNSAPDKSGLPSDRFSAERTGGSVSTLTIQRTQQEDSAVYLCASSLGLAGVARQETQYFGPGTRLLVL.

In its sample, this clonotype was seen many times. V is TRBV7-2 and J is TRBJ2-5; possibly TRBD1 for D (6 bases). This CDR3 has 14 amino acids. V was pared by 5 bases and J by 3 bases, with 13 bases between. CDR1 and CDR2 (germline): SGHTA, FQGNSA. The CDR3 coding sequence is TGTGCCAGCAGCCGGACCGACAGGAAAGAGACCCAGTACTTC. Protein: CASSRTDRKETQYF.

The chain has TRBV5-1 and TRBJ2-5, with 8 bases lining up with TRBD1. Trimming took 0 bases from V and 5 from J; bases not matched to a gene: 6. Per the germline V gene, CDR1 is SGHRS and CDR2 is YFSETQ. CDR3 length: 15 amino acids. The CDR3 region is CASSLAATGVETQYF. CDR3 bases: TGCGCCAGCAGCTTGGCTGCGACAGGGGTCGAGACCCAGTACTTC. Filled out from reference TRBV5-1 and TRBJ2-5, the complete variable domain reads KAGVTQTPRYLIKTRGQQVTLSCSPISGHRSVSWYQQTPGQGLQFLFEYFSETQRNKGNFPGRFSGRQFSNSRSEMNVSTLELGDSALYLCASSLAATGVETQYFGPGTRLLVL.

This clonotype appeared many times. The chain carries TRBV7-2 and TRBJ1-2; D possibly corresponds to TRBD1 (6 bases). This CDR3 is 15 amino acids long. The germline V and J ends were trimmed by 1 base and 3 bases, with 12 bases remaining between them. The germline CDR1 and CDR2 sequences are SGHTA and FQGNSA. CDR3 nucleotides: TGTGCCAGCAGCTTAGTCCGGGGGCTTGACTATGGCTACACCTTC. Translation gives CASSLVRGLDYGYTF.

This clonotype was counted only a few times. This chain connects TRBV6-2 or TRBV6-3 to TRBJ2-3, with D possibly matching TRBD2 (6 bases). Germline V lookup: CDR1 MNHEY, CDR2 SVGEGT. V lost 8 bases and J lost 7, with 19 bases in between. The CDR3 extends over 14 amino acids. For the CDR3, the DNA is TGTGCCAGCGCCTTCGGGGACTTCGAAAATACGCAGTATTTT. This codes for CASAFGDFENTQYF.

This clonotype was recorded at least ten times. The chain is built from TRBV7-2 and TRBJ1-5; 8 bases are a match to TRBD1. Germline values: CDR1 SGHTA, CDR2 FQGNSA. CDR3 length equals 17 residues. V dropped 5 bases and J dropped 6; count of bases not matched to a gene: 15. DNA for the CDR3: TGTGCCAGCAGCAAAACCGGGACAGGAGTGGCGAGTCAGCCCCAGCATTTT. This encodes CASSKTGTGVASQPQHF.

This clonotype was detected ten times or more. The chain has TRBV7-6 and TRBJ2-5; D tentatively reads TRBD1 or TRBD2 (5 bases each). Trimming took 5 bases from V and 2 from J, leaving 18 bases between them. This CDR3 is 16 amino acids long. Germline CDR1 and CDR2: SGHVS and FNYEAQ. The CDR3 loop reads CASSAPGPNRQETQYF. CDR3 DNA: TGTGCCAGCAGCGCACCGGGACCCAACCGACAAGAGACCCAGTACTTC.

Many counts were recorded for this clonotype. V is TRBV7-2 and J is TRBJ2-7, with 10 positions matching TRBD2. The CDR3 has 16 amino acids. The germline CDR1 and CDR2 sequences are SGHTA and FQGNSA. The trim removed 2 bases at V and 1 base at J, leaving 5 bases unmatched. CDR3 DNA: TGTGCCAGCAGCTTAAAGAGCGGGAGGGTTTCCTACGAGCAGTACTTC. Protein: CASSLKSGRVSYEQYF.

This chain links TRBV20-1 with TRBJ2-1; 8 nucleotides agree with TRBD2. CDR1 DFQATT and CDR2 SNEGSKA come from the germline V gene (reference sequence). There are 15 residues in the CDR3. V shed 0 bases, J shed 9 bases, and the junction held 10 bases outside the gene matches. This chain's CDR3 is CSARDREGMAGEQFF. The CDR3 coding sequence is TGCAGTGCTAGAGATCGGGAGGGGATGGCCGGTGAGCAGTTCTTC.

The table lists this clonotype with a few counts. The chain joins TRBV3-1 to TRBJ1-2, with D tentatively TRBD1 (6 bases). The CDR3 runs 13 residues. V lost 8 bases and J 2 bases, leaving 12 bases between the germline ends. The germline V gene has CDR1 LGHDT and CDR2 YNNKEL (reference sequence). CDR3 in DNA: TGTGCCAGCGATGACGGGGGCAACTATGGCTACACCTTC. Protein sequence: CASDDGGNYGYTF.

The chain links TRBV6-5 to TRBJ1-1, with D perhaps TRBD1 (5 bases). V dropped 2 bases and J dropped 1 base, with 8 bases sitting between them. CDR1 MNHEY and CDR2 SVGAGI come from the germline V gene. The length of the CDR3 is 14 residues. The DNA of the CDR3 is TGTGCCAGCAGTTACGACAGAAGGAACACTGAAGCTTTCTTT. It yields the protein CASSYDRRNTEAFF.

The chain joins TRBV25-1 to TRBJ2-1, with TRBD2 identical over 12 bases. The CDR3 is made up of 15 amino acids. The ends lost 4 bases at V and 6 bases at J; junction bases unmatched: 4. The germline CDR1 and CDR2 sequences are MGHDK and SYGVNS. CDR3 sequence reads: CASSVASGRANEQFF. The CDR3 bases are TGTGCCAGCAGTGTAGCTAGCGGGAGGGCCAATGAGCAGTTCTTC. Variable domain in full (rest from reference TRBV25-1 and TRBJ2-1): EADIYQTPRYLVIGTGKKITLECSQTMGHDKMYWYQQDPGMELHLIHYSYGVNSTEKGDLSSESTVSRIRTEHFPLTLESARPSHTSQYLCASSVASGRANEQFFGPGTRLTVL.

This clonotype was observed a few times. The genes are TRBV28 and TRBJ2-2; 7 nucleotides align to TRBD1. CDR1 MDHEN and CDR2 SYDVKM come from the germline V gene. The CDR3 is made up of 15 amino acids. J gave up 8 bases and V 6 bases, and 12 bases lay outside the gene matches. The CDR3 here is CASREGTVPAGELFF. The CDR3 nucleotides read TGTGCCAGCAGGGAAGGGACAGTACCGGCTGGGGAGCTGTTTTTT.

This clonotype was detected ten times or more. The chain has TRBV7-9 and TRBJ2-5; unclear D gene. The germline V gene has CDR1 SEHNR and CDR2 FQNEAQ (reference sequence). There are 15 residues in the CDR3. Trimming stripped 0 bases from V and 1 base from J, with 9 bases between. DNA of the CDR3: TGTGCCAGCAGCTTAGCGACGCTACTCCAAGAGACCCAGTACTTC. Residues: CASSLATLLQETQYF.

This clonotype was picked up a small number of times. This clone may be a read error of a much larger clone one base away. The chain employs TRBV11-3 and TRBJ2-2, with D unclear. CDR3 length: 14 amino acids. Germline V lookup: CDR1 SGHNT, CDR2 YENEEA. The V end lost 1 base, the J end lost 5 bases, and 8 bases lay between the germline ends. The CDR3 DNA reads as TGTGCCAGCAGCTTAGCTTGGGGAACCGGGGAGCTGTTTTTT. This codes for CASSLAWGTGELFF.

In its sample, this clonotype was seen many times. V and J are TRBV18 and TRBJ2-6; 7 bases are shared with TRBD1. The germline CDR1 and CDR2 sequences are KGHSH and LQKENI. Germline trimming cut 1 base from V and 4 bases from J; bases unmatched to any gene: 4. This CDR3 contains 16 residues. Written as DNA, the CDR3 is TGTGCCAGCTCACCACAAGGGGGCACGGGGGCCAACGTCCTGACTTTC. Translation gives CASSPQGGTGANVLTF.

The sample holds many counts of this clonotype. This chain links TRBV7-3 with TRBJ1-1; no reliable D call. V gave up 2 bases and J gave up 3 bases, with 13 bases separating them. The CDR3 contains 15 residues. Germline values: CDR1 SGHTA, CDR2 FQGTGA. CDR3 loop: CASSLVQSRDTEAFF. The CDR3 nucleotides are TGTGCCAGCAGCTTAGTCCAGTCCCGGGACACTGAAGCTTTCTTT.

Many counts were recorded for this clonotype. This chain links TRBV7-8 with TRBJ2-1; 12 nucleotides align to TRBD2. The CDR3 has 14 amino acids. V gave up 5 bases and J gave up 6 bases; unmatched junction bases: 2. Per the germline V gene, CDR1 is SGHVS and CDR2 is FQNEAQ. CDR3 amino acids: CASSETSGGNEQFF. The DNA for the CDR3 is TGTGCCAGCAGCGAGACTAGCGGGGGCAATGAGCAGTTCTTC.

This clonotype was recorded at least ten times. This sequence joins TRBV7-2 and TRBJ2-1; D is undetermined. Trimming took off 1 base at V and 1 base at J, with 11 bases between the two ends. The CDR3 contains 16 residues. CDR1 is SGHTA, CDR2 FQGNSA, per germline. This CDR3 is CASSLEGSVSYNEQFF. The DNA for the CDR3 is TGTGCCAGCAGCTTAGAGGGTTCTGTATCCTACAATGAGCAGTTCTTC.